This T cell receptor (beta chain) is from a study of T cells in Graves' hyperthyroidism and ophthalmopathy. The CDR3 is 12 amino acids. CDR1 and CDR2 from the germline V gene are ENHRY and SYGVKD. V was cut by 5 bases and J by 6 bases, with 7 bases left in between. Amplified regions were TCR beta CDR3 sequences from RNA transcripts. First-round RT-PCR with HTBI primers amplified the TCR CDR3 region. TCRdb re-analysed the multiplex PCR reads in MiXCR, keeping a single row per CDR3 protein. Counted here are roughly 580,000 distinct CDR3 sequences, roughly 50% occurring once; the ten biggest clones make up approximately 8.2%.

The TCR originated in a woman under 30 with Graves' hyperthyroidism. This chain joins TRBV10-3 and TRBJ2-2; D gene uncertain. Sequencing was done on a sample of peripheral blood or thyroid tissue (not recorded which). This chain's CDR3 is CAISRRAGELFF. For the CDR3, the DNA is TGTGCCATCAGTCGGCGCGCCGGGGAGCTGTTTTTT.